This passage covers 31 T cell receptor beta chains from one sample sequenced in a study of CD8 T cells in Susac syndrome. The authors reverse transcribed about 0.5 to 1 ug RNA with random hexamers. TCRdb re-derived calls from the immunoSEQ multiplex PCR reads in MiXCR, one entry per CDR3 protein. The table records 100,000 to 150,000 distinct CDR3 sequences, around 96% of them present only once. Specimen: CD4+ T cells from PBMCs. These receptors came from a human donor in good health.

The genes are TRBV9 and TRBJ2-1, with D perhaps matching TRBD1 or TRBD2 (5 bases each). Germline lookup yields CDR1 SGDLS and CDR2 YYNGEE. Trimming pared 0 bases from V and 13 bases from J, leaving 17 bases between. The CDR3 is 14 residues long. The DNA for the CDR3 is TGTGCCAGCAGCGTAGAGGGCCTGAGGGGTATTCAGTTCTTC. Residues: CASSVEGLRGIQFF.

The rearrangement joins TRBV6-2 or TRBV6-3 to TRBJ2-7, with a possible D match to TRBD2 (6 bases). This CDR3 comprises 13 residues. V was pared by 7 bases and J by 12 bases, with 22 bases between. CDR1 and CDR2 (germline): MNHEY, SVGEGT. DNA of the CDR3: TGTGCCAGCACCCTACTGGGGGGAGAAAGACTGTACTTC. It is translated as CASTLLGGERLYF.

The genes are TRBV4-3 and TRBJ2-7, with D possibly TRBD2 on 5 matching bases. From germline, CDR1 is LGHNA and CDR2 YSLEER. The V and J ends lost 0 bases and 3 bases respectively, with 9 bases between them. CDR3 length: 14 residues. In DNA form, the CDR3 reads TGCGCCAGCAGCCAAGAACAGCGGCACTACGAGCAGTACTTC. It specifies CASSQEQRHYEQYF.

This rearrangement joins TRBV20-1 to TRBJ2-3; TRBD2 matches at 13 bases. Germline V gene lookup returns CDR1 DFQATT and CDR2 SNEGSKA (reference sequence). V shed 1 base and J 5 bases; nucleotides not matched to a gene: 9. The length of the CDR3 is 17 residues. The CDR3 reads CSARGTSGSVSRDTQYF. The CDR3 DNA reads TGCAGTGCTAGAGGGACTAGCGGGAGCGTTTCTAGAGATACGCAGTATTTT.

The rearrangement uses TRBV6-5 and TRBJ2-3, with 8 bases lining up with TRBD1. Germline V lookup: CDR1 MNHEY, CDR2 SVGAGI. This CDR3 is built from 14 residues. Trimming at V came to 5 bases and at J to 4 bases, leaving 5 bases not matched to a gene. Written as DNA, the CDR3 is TGTGCCAGCAGTAGGGGGACAGGACCAGATACGCAGTATTTT. Translating it yields CASSRGTGPDTQYF.

V and J are TRBV7-7 and TRBJ2-5; perhaps D is TRBD1 or TRBD2 (5 bases each). The V and J ends lost 3 bases and 7 bases respectively, with 12 bases between them. The CDR3 has 13 amino acids. CDR1 is SSHAT, CDR2 FNYEAQ, per germline (reference sequence). Here the CDR3 reads CASSLGHGGTQYF. The CDR3 nucleotides read TGTGCCAGCAGCTTGGGGCATGGAGGGACCCAGTACTTC.

The rearrangement joins TRBV18 to TRBJ2-2, with D maybe TRBD2 (5 bases). The CDR3 is 15 amino acids. CDR1 and CDR2 (germline): KGHSH, LQKENI. V lost 3 bases and J lost 1, with 9 bases in between. The CDR3 DNA is TGTGCCAGCTCACCCTTAGCGCAGAACACCGGGGAGCTGTTTTTT. It specifies CASSPLAQNTGELFF. Combining the CDR3 with reference TRBV18 and TRBJ2-2 gives the whole variable domain NAGVMQNPRHLVRRRGQEARLRCSPMKGHSHVYWYRQLPEEGLKFMVYLQKENIIDESGMPKERFSAEFPKEGPSILRIQQVVRGDSAAYFCASSPLAQNTGELFFGEGSRLTVL.

The rearrangement joins TRBV14 to TRBJ2-3, with D tentatively TRBD2 (5 bases). The germline CDR1 and CDR2 sequences are SGHDN and FVKESK. The V and J ends lost 1 base and 0 bases respectively, with 11 bases between them. This CDR3 is 16 amino acids long. The CDR3 is CASSQGTEGSTDTQYF. In nucleotides, the CDR3 is TGTGCCAGCAGCCAAGGGACCGAGGGAAGCACAGATACGCAGTATTTT.

This chain connects TRBV27 to TRBJ1-1; D remains unclear. Looked up from germline, CDR1 is MNHEY and CDR2 is SMNVEV (reference sequence). The CDR3 runs to 13 residues. DNA for the CDR3: TGTGTCGGGAGGAGGGCTTTGGACACTGAAGCTTTCTTT. Translation gives CVGRRALDTEAFF.

This chain links TRBV2 with TRBJ2-5; maybe TRBD2 (5 bases). This CDR3 spans 14 amino acids. V was shortened by 4 bases and J by 1 base, with 10 bases between the two germline ends. Germline V gene sequence: CDR1 SNHLY, CDR2 FYNNEI. The CDR3 spells CASSAERSQETQYF. The CDR3 nucleotides are TGTGCCAGCAGTGCTGAGCGGAGCCAAGAGACCCAGTACTTC.

The V call is TRBV7-8, the J call TRBJ1-4, with 8 bases that match TRBD1. The CDR3 has 14 amino acids. Germline lookup yields CDR1 SGHVS and CDR2 FQNEAQ. After removal of 5 bases from V and 8 bases from J, the junction contained 7 bases not matched to a gene. The CDR3 loop reads CASSPDRVGEKLFF. The CDR3 bases are TGTGCCAGCAGCCCGGACAGGGTTGGCGAAAAACTGTTTTTT.

The chain uses TRBV5-1 and TRBJ1-1; D unresolved. Between the trimmed V and J ends, which lost 0 bases and 14 bases, there was a span of 11 bases. Germline CDR1 is SGHRS and CDR2 is YFSETQ. The CDR3 totals 11 residues. CDR3 sequence reads: CASSLGDRAFF. In DNA form, the CDR3 reads TGCGCCAGCAGCTTGGGAGACCGAGCGTTCTTT.

This chain joins TRBV19 and TRBJ2-5; D is unresolved. Trimming pared 3 bases from V and 2 bases from J, leaving 7 bases between. Germline CDR1 and CDR2: LNHDA and SQIVND (reference sequence). This CDR3 spans 13 amino acids. CDR3 region: CASSIQVQETQYF. DNA of the CDR3: TGTGCCAGTAGTATTCAAGTTCAAGAGACCCAGTACTTC.

The chain links TRBV6-5 to TRBJ1-2, with a tentative D call TRBD1 (6 bases). Trimming removed 2 bases from V and 3 bases from J, with 13 bases in between. Germline CDR1 MNHEY, CDR2 SVGAGI. The CDR3 sequence is 15 residues long. CDR3 protein: CASSYVGASDYGYTF. As DNA, the CDR3 is TGTGCCAGCAGTTACGTGGGGGCGAGTGACTATGGCTACACCTTC.

The gene calls are TRBV11-2 and TRBJ1-2, with D unclear. The CDR3 is 15 residues long. Germline V gene sequence: CDR1 SGHAT, CDR2 FQNNGV. Between the trimmed V and J ends, which lost 5 bases and 4 bases, there was a span of 17 bases. CDR3 sequence: CASSRPASGVYGYTF. In DNA, the CDR3 is TGTGCCAGCAGCCGTCCAGCGTCCGGCGTCTATGGCTACACCTTC.

The CDR3: CASSQGLYQETQYF. In DNA, the CDR3 is TGTGCCAGCAGCCAGGGACTGTACCAAGAGACCCAGTACTTC. This chain connects TRBV3-1 to TRBJ2-5; weak D call: TRBD2 (6 bases). The germline V and J ends were trimmed by 3 bases and 0 bases, with 8 bases remaining between them. Germline-derived CDR1 and CDR2 are LGHDT and YNNKEL (reference sequence). The CDR3 is made up of 14 amino acids.

The chain has TRBV5-4 and TRBJ2-7, with 8 bases fitting TRBD1. V gave up 6 bases and J gave up 5 bases; unmatched junction bases: 7. CDR1 is SGHNT, CDR2 YYREEE, per germline (reference sequence). The CDR3 length is 13 residues. As DNA, the CDR3 is TGTGCCAGCAAATCCTCGGACAGGGACGAGCAGTACTTC. Its translation: CASKSSDRDEQYF.

This chain joins TRBV5-1 and TRBJ2-7; 9 bases map to TRBD1. The CDR3 is 12 residues long. J gave up 5 bases and V 4 bases, and 1 base lay outside the gene matches. Germline CDR1 SGHRS, CDR2 YFSETQ. CDR3 in DNA: TGCGCCAGCAGCGGGACAGGGAACGAGCAGTACTTC. Protein: CASSGTGNEQYF.

This clonotype was recorded once. This chain joins TRBV5-3 and TRBJ1-5; D is uncertain. TRBV5-3 is an ORF, and what it does is uncertain. The germline V and J ends were trimmed by 6 bases and 7 bases, with 5 bases remaining between them. CDR3 length: 10 residues. CDR3 nucleotides: TGTGCCAGAAATAACCAGCCCCAGCATTTT. It specifies CARNNQPQHF.

The J gene is TRBJ2-3, the V gene TRBV6-2 or TRBV6-3; D remains unclear. Trimming pared 0 bases from V and 2 bases from J, leaving 15 bases between. This CDR3 has 17 amino acids. CDR1 and CDR2 (germline): MNHEY, SVGEGT. The DNA for the CDR3 is TGTGCCAGCAGTTACTCCTTAACTTCTATCTACACAGATACGCAGTATTTT. It yields the protein CASSYSLTSIYTDTQYF.

This rearrangement joins TRBV25-1 to TRBJ2-4; D is unclear. Trimming took off 2 bases at V and 0 bases at J, with 14 bases between the two ends. The length of the CDR3 is 17 residues. CDR1 MGHDK and CDR2 SYGVNS come from the germline V gene. CDR3 protein: CASSEDPRILAKNIQYF. The DNA of the CDR3 is TGTGCCAGCAGTGAAGACCCCCGCATCTTAGCCAAAAACATTCAGTACTTC.

This clonotype was found once. The V and J genes are TRBV20-1 and TRBJ2-1; possibly TRBD1 or TRBD2 for D (5 bases each). Per germline, CDR1 DFQATT and CDR2 SNEGSKA (reference sequence). Trimming shortened V by 2 bases and J by 4 bases, and 9 bases separated the two germline ends. This CDR3 has 13 residues. This chain's CDR3 is CSARRGEYNEQFF. Here the CDR3 DNA reads TGCAGTGCTAGAAGGGGAGAGTACAATGAGCAGTTCTTC.

The chain couples TRBV20-1 to TRBJ2-1; D gene uncertain. From germline, CDR1 is DFQATT and CDR2 SNEGSKA (reference sequence). The CDR3 covers 13 residues. The V gene lost 3 bases and the J gene lost 3 bases, with 9 bases spanning the gap. The CDR3 is CSASEVLYNEQFF. Here the CDR3 DNA reads TGCAGTGCTAGCGAGGTCCTCTACAATGAGCAGTTCTTC.

The rearrangement uses TRBV3-1 and TRBJ2-7, with a possible D match to TRBD1 (5 bases). V dropped 4 bases and J dropped 0 bases, with 13 bases sitting between them. The germline CDR1 and CDR2 sequences are LGHDT and YNNKEL (reference sequence). The CDR3 length is 15 residues. This CDR3 reads CASSPSQGGSYEQYF. The DNA of the CDR3 is TGTGCCAGCAGCCCCTCTCAGGGCGGCTCCTACGAGCAGTACTTC.

V usage is TRBV20-1 and J usage is TRBJ2-7, with TRBD1 identical over 10 bases. The CDR3 runs 13 residues. The V segment lost 6 bases and the J segment 3 bases; nucleotides outside the gene matches: 5. Germline assignment: CDR1 DFQATT and CDR2 SNEGSKA (reference sequence). Here the CDR3 reads CSADRGIDYEQYF. CDR3 coding DNA: TGCAGTGCGGACAGGGGGATCGACTACGAGCAGTACTTC.

The V call is TRBV20-1, the J call TRBJ2-3; D ambiguous. CDR3 size: 11 residues. Trimming removed 4 bases from V and 6 bases from J, with 8 bases in between. Germline CDR1 DFQATT, CDR2 SNEGSKA (reference sequence). CDR3 protein: CSAKRLDTQYF. The CDR3 DNA follows: TGCAGTGCTAAACGACTGGATACGCAGTATTTT.

The chain employs TRBV7-9 and TRBJ2-7; 9 bases align to TRBD2. Per the germline V gene, CDR1 is SEHNR and CDR2 is FQNEAQ (reference sequence). The CDR3 length is 14 residues. With V trimmed by 6 bases and J by 3 bases, 6 bases remained unmatched. The CDR3 sequence: CASRNSGSDYEQYF. In nucleotides, the CDR3 is TGTGCCAGCAGGAATAGCGGGAGCGACTACGAGCAGTACTTC.

This sequence joins TRBV3-1 and TRBJ2-7; a possible D gene is TRBD2 (6 bases). This CDR3 has 15 residues. CDR1 and CDR2 (germline): LGHDT, YNNKEL (reference sequence). V was pared by 1 base and J by 5 bases, with 15 bases between. The CDR3 reads CASSQGLGGLDEQYF. The CDR3 bases are TGTGCCAGCAGCCAAGGCCTGGGAGGCCTGGACGAGCAGTACTTC.

The gene calls are TRBV20-1 and TRBJ2-7; D gene ambiguous. Germline V gene data show CDR1 as DFQATT and CDR2 as SNEGSKA (reference sequence). V lost 6 bases to trimming and J lost 4 bases, with 19 bases between them. The CDR3 spans 14 residues. CDR3 residues: CSAVSPRQSYEQYF. Written as DNA, the CDR3 is TGCAGTGCAGTCTCCCCGAGGCAGAGTTACGAGCAGTACTTC.

The chain joins TRBV12-3 or TRBV12-4 to TRBJ2-7; TRBD1 might be the D (7 bases). The V end lost 7 bases, the J end lost 4 bases, and 17 bases lay between the germline ends. This CDR3 has 14 amino acids. The CDR3 loop reads CASKVVAGQYEQYF. CDR3 DNA sequence: TGTGCCAGCAAGGTTGTCGCGGGACAGTACGAGCAGTACTTC.

The rearrangement uses TRBV28 and TRBJ2-3, with 15 bases matching TRBD2. Germline lookup yields CDR1 MDHEN and CDR2 SYDVKM. The CDR3 is 20 amino acids. Germline trimming cut 3 bases from V and 0 bases from J; bases unmatched to any gene: 10. The chain's CDR3 is CASSLPGLAGGGTSTDTQYF. CDR3 coding DNA: TGTGCCAGCAGTTTGCCGGGACTAGCGGGAGGTGGGACTAGCACAGATACGCAGTATTTT.